A selection of T cell receptor beta chains follows, all from one sample in a study of T cells in Graves' hyperthyroidism and ophthalmopathy. TCRdb re-analysed the multiplex PCR reads in MiXCR, keeping a single row per CDR3 protein. The sample carries about 95,000 distinct CDR3 sequences, roughly 40% recorded once. Sequencing was carried out using peripheral blood or thyroid tissue (not recorded which). Receptors originate from a woman in her 30s with Graves' hyperthyroidism. The CDR3 runs from the conserved cysteine through the conserved F or W. A D gene is named only where the DNA matches it firmly. Clone size appears in some rows only: once, few, many, or a class for an expanded clone.

d_gene: NA
abundance: many
j_gene: TRBJ2-7
v_gene: TRBV11-1
CDR3nt: TGTGCCAGCAGCTTAGGGACGGACTACGAGCAGTACTTC
CDR3aa: CASSLGTDYEQYF

d_gene: NA
abundance: many
j_gene: TRBJ1-5
v_gene: TRBV5-6
CDR3nt: TGTGCCAGCAGCTTGGGCGCGTCCACCCATAGCAATCAGCCCCAGCATTTT
CDR3aa: CASSLGASTHSNQPQHF

d_gene: TRBD1
abundance: many
j_gene: TRBJ1-6
v_gene: TRBV7-9
CDR3nt: TGTGCCAGCAGCTTAGATCCCGTTTGGACAGGATGGATTTCACCCCTCCACTTT
CDR3aa: CASSLDPVWTGWISPLHF

d_gene: TRBD1
abundance: NA
j_gene: TRBJ1-1
v_gene: TRBV15
CDR3nt: TGTGCCAGCAGCCAAGGACAGGGGCGATCCACTGAAGCTTTCTTT
CDR3aa: CASSQGQGRSTEAFF

d_gene: NA
abundance: many
j_gene: TRBJ2-7
v_gene: TRBV5-1
CDR3nt: TGCGCCAGCAGCTTGTTCGGGGGCGAAGCCTACGAGCAGTACTTC
CDR3aa: CASSLFGGEAYEQYF

d_gene: NA
abundance: NA
j_gene: TRBJ2-7
v_gene: TRBV7-8
CDR3nt: TGTGCCAGCAGCCGTGACAGCGCCTACGAGCAGTACTTC
CDR3aa: CASSRDSAYEQYF

d_gene: NA
abundance: many
j_gene: TRBJ1-5
v_gene: TRBV5-8
CDR3nt: TGTGCCAGCAGACCGGACGGGGGCCCCCCGAATCAGCCCCAGCATTTT
CDR3aa: CASRPDGGPPNQPQHF

d_gene: NA
abundance: NA
j_gene: TRBJ1-5
v_gene: TRBV7-2
CDR3nt: TGTGCCAGCAGCCCGGGTTGGACTCTCGGTCAGCCCCAGCATTTT
CDR3aa: CASSPGWTLGQPQHF

d_gene: NA
abundance: medium-sized
j_gene: TRBJ2-5
v_gene: TRBV7-9
CDR3nt: TGTGCCAGCAGCTTAGGGGCGAGTAATCAAGAGACCCAGTACTTC
CDR3aa: CASSLGASNQETQYF

d_gene: NA
abundance: many
j_gene: TRBJ2-7
v_gene: TRBV4-2
CDR3nt: TGTGCCAGCAGCCAGCACAGGGAGGCGATATGGGAGCAGTACTTC
CDR3aa: CASSQHREAIWEQYF

d_gene: NA
abundance: NA
j_gene: TRBJ1-1
v_gene: TRBV29-1
CDR3nt: TGCAGCGGATCCGGGGCCAGGTCGAACACTGAAGCTTTCTTT
CDR3aa: CSGSGARSNTEAFF

d_gene: NA
abundance: many
j_gene: TRBJ1-2
v_gene: TRBV7-2
CDR3nt: TGTGCCAGCAGCTTAATCCCTCAAGACAGCCTCCATGGCTACACCTTC
CDR3aa: CASSLIPQDSLHGYTF

d_gene: NA
abundance: many
j_gene: TRBJ1-1
v_gene: TRBV28
CDR3nt: TGTGCCAGCAGTTTTGGTACGGGCACTGAAGCTTTCTTT
CDR3aa: CASSFGTGTEAFF

d_gene: NA
abundance: many
j_gene: TRBJ2-2
v_gene: TRBV6-5
CDR3nt: TGTGCCAGCAGCGACGACAGCTCTAACTTCCCGTCGTTCTTCCGGGAGCTGTTTTTT
CDR3aa: CASSDDSSNFPSFFRELFF

d_gene: TRBD1
abundance: many
j_gene: TRBJ1-1
v_gene: TRBV19
CDR3nt: TGTGCCACCCAGGGGGACAGGATGAACACTGAAGCTTTCTTT
CDR3aa: CATQGDRMNTEAFF

d_gene: TRBD2
abundance: many
j_gene: TRBJ2-3
v_gene: TRBV5-1
CDR3nt: TGCGCCAGCAGCTTGGGACTAGCGGGAGAGGCGGTGTATTTT
CDR3aa: CASSLGLAGEAVYF

d_gene: NA
abundance: NA
j_gene: TRBJ1-5
v_gene: TRBV20-1
CDR3nt: TGCAGTGCTAGTACGCAGGTTGGTCAGCCCCAGCATTTT
CDR3aa: CSASTQVGQPQHF

d_gene: NA
abundance: NA
j_gene: TRBJ1-5
v_gene: TRBV15
CDR3nt: TGTGCCACCAGCAGAGATTGGGGGGGTCAGCCCCAGCATTTT
CDR3aa: CATSRDWGGQPQHF

d_gene: NA
abundance: many
j_gene: TRBJ1-2
v_gene: TRBV6-2/TRBV6-3
CDR3nt: TGTGCCAGCGGACGACAGACCAACTATGGCTACACCTTC
CDR3aa: CASGRQTNYGYTF

d_gene: NA
abundance: NA
j_gene: TRBJ2-2
v_gene: TRBV7-9
CDR3nt: TGTGCCAGCAGCTTAGGTGAGGGAACTGGGGAGCTGTTTTTT
CDR3aa: CASSLGEGTGELFF

d_gene: TRBD2
abundance: many
j_gene: TRBJ2-7
v_gene: TRBV27
CDR3nt: TGTGCCAGCAGGGATGGGGGGGATAGCTCCTACGAGCAGTACTTC
CDR3aa: CASRDGGDSSYEQYF

d_gene: NA
abundance: many
j_gene: TRBJ2-7
v_gene: TRBV9
CDR3nt: TGTGCCAGCAGCGCTACGACTAGGGCTTACGAGCAGTACTTC
CDR3aa: CASSATTRAYEQYF

d_gene: NA
abundance: many
j_gene: TRBJ2-7
v_gene: TRBV20-1
CDR3nt: TGCAGTGCTAGAGTTATCCTAGCTTCTTTAGGCTACGAGCAGTACTTC
CDR3aa: CSARVILASLGYEQYF

d_gene: NA
abundance: many
j_gene: TRBJ1-2
v_gene: TRBV2
CDR3nt: TGTGCCAGCAGTGGGGCCAGTAACTATGGCTACACCTTC
CDR3aa: CASSGASNYGYTF

d_gene: NA
abundance: once
j_gene: TRBJ1-6
v_gene: TRBV12-3/TRBV12-4
CDR3nt: TGTGCCAGCAGCCCCCGCGGCGCGGGGGGTTATTCATCCCCCCACTTT
CDR3aa: CASSPRGAGGYSSPHF

d_gene: TRBD1
abundance: many
j_gene: TRBJ1-1
v_gene: TRBV7-3
CDR3nt: TGTGCCAGCAGCTTAGGGACAGGGGCGACTGAAGCTTTCTTT
CDR3aa: CASSLGTGATEAFF

d_gene: NA
abundance: many
j_gene: TRBJ2-5
v_gene: TRBV7-9
CDR3nt: TGTGCCAGCAGCTTAGCAACCTCAGAGACCCAGTACTTC
CDR3aa: CASSLATSETQYF

d_gene: NA
abundance: NA
j_gene: TRBJ2-1
v_gene: TRBV11-2
CDR3nt: TGTGCCAGCAGTTATACCATGACTGGGTTTAATGAGCAGTTCTTC
CDR3aa: CASSYTMTGFNEQFF

d_gene: TRBD1
abundance: many
j_gene: TRBJ1-2
v_gene: TRBV7-3
CDR3nt: TGTGCCAGCAGCCGCCGGGGACAGGGTGAAGGCTACACCTTC
CDR3aa: CASSRRGQGEGYTF

d_gene: TRBD1
abundance: NA
j_gene: TRBJ1-4
v_gene: TRBV9
CDR3nt: TGTGCCAGCAGTGCGGGACAGGGTAATGAGGAACTGTTTTTT
CDR3aa: CASSAGQGNEELFF

d_gene: TRBD2
abundance: many
j_gene: TRBJ2-3
v_gene: TRBV7-9
CDR3nt: TGTGCCAGCAGCTTCCCGGGACTAGCGGGAGCGGATACGCAGTATTTT
CDR3aa: CASSFPGLAGADTQYF

d_gene: NA
abundance: many
j_gene: TRBJ2-5
v_gene: TRBV6-1
CDR3nt: TGTGCCAGCAGCCCCGGGGAGACCCAGTACTTC
CDR3aa: CASSPGETQYF

d_gene: NA
abundance: NA
j_gene: TRBJ1-4
v_gene: TRBV7-2
CDR3nt: TGTGCCAGCAGCTTAGGTTCAGGCCCTATCGGAGAAAAACTGTCTTTT
CDR3aa: CASSLGSGPIGEKLSF